The T cell receptor (beta chain) under discussion was sequenced for a study of CD8 T cells in cerebrospinal fluid in Alzheimer's disease. Study at large: CSF T cell clonal expansion was assessed by plate-based nested PCR and droplet-based sequencing.

CSF cells were profiled by 10X single-cell V(D)J and 5' expression. After re-calling the 10x single-cell sequencing reads, TCRdb lists one entry per CDR3 protein, DNA absent. This specimen shows about 1,100 distinct CDR3 sequences; the ten leading clones hold almost 8%. This CDR3 has 15 amino acids. Looked up from germline, CDR1 is WSHSY and CDR2 is SAAADI. Judged by frequency, this clonotype is medium-sized. This sequence was found in a human donor in good health. The rearrangement links TRBV10-2 to TRBJ2-6. Sequenced material: cerebrospinal fluid. This CDR3 is CASSDGGSGANVLTF.